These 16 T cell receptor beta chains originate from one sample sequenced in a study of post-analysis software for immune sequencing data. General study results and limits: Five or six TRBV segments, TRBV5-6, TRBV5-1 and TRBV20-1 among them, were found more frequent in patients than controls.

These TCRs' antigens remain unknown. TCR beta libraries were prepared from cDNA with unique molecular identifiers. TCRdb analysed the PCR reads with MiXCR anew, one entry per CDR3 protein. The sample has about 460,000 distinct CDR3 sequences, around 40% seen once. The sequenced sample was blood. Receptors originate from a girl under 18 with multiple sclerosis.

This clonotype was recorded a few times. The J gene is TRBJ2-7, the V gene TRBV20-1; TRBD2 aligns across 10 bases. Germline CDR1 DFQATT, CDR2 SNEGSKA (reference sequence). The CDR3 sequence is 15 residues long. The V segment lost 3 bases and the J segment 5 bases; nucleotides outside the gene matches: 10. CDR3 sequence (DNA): TGCAGTGCTAGTAGGGCTAGCGGGAGTTATGACGAGCAGTACTTC. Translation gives CSASRASGSYDEQYF.

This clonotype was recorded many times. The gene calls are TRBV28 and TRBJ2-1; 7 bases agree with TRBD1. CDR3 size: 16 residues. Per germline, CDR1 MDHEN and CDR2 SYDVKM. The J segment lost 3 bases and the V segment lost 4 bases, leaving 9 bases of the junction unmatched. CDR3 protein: CASSWAQGYDYNEQFF. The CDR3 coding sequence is TGTGCCAGCAGTTGGGCACAGGGGTATGACTACAATGAGCAGTTCTTC.

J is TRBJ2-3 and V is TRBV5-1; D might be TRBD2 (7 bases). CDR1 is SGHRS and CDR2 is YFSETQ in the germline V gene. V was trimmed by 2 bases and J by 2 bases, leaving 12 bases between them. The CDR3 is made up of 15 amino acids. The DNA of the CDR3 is TGCGCCAGCAGCTTTGGGCGGGGGCCCACAGATACGCAGTATTTT. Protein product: CASSFGRGPTDTQYF.

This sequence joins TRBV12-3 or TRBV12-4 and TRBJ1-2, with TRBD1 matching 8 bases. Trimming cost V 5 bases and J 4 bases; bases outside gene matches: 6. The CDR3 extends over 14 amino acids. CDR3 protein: CASSIRGRFYGYTF. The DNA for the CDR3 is TGTGCCAGCAGTATCAGGGGGCGCTTCTATGGCTACACCTTC.

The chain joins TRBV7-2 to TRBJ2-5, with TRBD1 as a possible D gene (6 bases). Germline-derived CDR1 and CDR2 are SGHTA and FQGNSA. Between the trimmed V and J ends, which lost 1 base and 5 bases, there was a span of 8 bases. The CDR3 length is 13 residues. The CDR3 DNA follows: TGTGCCAGCAGCTTAGGGGGGCTTGAGACCCAGTACTTC. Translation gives CASSLGGLETQYF. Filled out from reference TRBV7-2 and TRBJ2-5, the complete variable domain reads GAGVSQSPSNKVTEKGKDVELRCDPISGHTALYWYRQSLGQGLEFLIYFQGNSAPDKSGLPSDRFSAERTGGSVSTLTIQRTQQEDSAVYLCASSLGGLETQYFGPGTRLLVL.

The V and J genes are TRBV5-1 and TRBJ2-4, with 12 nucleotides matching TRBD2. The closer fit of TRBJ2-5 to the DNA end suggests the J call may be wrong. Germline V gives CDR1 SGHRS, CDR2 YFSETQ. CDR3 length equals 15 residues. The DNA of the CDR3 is TGCGCCAGCAGCAAGACTAGCGGGAGTCCGGAGACCCAGTACTTC. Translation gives CASSKTSGSPETQYF.

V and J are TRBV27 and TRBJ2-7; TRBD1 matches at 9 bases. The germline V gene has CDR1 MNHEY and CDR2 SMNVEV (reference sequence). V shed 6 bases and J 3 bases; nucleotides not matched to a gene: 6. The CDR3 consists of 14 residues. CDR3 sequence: CASSQQTGGYEQYF. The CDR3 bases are TGTGCCAGCAGCCAACAGACAGGGGGCTACGAGCAGTACTTC.

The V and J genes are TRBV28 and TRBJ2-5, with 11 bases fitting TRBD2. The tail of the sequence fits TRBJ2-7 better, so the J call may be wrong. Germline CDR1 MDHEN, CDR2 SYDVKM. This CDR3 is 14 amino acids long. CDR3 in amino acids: CASTLSGRENEQYF. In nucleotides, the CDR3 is TGTGCCAGCACGCTTAGCGGGAGGGAAAACGAGCAGTACTTC.

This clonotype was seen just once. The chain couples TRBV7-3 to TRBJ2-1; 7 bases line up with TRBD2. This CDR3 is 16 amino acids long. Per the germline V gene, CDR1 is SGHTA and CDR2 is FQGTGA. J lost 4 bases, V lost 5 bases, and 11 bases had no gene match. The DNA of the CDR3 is TGTGCCAGCAGCCTACCCGGGACTAACATATACAATGAGCAGTTCTTC. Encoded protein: CASSLPGTNIYNEQFF.

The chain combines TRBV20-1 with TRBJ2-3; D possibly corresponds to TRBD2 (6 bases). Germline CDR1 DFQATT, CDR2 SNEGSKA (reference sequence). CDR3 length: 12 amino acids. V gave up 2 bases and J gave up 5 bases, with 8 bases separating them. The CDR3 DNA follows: TGCAGTGCTAGAATTAGCGGAGATACGCAGTATTTT. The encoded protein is CSARISGDTQYF.

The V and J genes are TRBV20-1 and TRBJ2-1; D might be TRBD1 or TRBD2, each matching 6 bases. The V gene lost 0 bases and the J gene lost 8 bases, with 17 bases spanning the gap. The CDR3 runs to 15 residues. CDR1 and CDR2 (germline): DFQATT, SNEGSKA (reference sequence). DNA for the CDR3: TGCAGTGCTAGAGATAAGGGCAGGGGAGGCGATGAGCAGTTCTTC. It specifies CSARDKGRGGDEQFF.

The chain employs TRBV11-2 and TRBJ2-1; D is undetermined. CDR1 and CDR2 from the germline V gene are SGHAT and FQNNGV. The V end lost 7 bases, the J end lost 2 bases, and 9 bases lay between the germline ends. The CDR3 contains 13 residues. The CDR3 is CASTIRAYNEQFF. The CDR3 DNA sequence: TGTGCCAGCACCATCCGGGCCTACAATGAGCAGTTCTTC.

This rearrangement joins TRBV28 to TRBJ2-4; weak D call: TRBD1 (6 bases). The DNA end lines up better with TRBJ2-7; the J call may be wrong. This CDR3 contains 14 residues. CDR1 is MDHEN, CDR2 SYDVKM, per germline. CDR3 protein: CASRDTGLGYEQYF. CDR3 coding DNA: TGTGCCAGCAGGGATACAGGGTTAGGGTACGAGCAGTACTTC.

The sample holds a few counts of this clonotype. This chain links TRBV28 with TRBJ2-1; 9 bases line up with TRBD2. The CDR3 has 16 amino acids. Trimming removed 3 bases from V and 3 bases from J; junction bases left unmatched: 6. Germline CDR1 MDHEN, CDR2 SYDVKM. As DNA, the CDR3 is TGTGCCAGCAGTTTTTACGGGACTAGCCTCTACAATGAGCAGTTCTTC. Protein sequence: CASSFYGTSLYNEQFF.

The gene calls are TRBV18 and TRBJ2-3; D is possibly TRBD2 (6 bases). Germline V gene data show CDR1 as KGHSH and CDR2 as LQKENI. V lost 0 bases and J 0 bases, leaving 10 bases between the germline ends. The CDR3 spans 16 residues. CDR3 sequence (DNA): TGTGCCAGCTCACCACCCTTACGGGGGAGCACAGATACGCAGTATTTT. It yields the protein CASSPPLRGSTDTQYF.

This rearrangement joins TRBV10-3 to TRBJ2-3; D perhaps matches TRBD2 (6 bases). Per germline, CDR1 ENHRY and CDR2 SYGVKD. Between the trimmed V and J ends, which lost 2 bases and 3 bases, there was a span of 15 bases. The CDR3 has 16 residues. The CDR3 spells CAISEGEGGRTDTQYF. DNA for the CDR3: TGTGCCATCAGTGAGGGAGAGGGAGGTAGGACAGATACGCAGTATTTT.